These T cell receptor beta chains were read from a single sample in a study of OX40 agonist ivuxolimab in advanced cancers. TCRdb's copy holds only in-frame clones and misses some; the assay was immunoSEQ multiplex PCR. Of approximately 90,000 clones in the sample, around nine tenths were seen once. The sequencing used CD4+ or CD8+ T cells sorted from blood, collected in a trial of the OX40 agonist ivuxolimab. These receptors were collected from an adult with an advanced solid tumor such as melanoma, head and neck, liver or kidney cancer. The CDR3 runs from the conserved cysteine through the conserved F or W. Fields, in order: V gene, clone size, J gene, CDR3 protein. Only part of the rows carry a size: once, few, many, or a class if the clone is expanded.

TRBV4-3	-	TRBJ2-2	CASSQGLAGVTGELFF
TRBV5-4	-	TRBJ2-3	CASSSRPTSGGADTQYF
TRBV6-6	once	TRBJ1-5	CASSYAYRAGQPQHF
TRBV29-1	-	TRBJ2-2	CSVAQGSGELFF
TRBV6-4	-	TRBJ2-1	CASGGQGVNEQFF
TRBV4-2	-	TRBJ2-2	CASSQPRDRGVGELFF
TRBV7-9	-	TRBJ2-5	CASSRTLETQYF
TRBV11-2	-	TRBJ2-5	CASSSRAYQETQYF
TRBV7-2	-	TRBJ2-6	CASSLQVSGANVLTF
TRBV14	-	TRBJ2-7	CASSQVGLRQYF
TRBV29-1	-	TRBJ1-3	CSVRRGYSGNTIYF
TRBV18	-	TRBJ2-5	CASSPPSLGQETQYF
TRBV6-1	-	TRBJ1-1	CASSANDRVEFGAFF
TRBV28	few	TRBJ2-3	CASSFWGRGTDTQYF
TRBV18	-	TRBJ1-5	CASSPGSNSNQPQHF
TRBV30	-	TRBJ2-3	CAWMPRGSTDTQYF
TRBV2	-	TRBJ1-4	CASTTLNEKLFF